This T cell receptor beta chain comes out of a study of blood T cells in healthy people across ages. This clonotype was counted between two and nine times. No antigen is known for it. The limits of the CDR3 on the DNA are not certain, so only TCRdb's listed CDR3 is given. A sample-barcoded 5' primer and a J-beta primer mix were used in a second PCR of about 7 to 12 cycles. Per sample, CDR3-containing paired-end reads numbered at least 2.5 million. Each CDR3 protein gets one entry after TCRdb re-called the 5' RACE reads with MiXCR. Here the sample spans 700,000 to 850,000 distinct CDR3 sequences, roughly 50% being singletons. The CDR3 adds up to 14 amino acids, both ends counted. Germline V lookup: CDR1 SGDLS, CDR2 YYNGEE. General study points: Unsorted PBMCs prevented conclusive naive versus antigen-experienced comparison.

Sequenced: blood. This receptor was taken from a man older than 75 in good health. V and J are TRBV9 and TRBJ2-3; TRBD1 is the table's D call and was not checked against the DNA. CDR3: CASSVGTGSGYAYF.